The 24 T cell receptor beta chains reported below all come from one sample, sequenced in a study of T cells expressing NK-cell markers. TCRdb reanalyzed the 5' RACE reads, giving one entry per CDR3 protein sequence and no DNA. The sample data list a few hundred thousand distinct CDR3 sequences. The sequenced sample was blood T cells: a sorted CD56 or NKG2C T cell subset, CD4+ or CD8+ T cells, or bulk PBMC T cells (not recorded which). These TCRs come from a man between 18 and 69 years old in good health.

V and J are TRBV30 and TRBJ2-1; absent DNA, TCRdb's TRBD1 call cannot be checked. The germline CDR1 and CDR2 sequences are GTSNPN and SVGIG (reference sequence). This CDR3 region has 13 residues. The CDR3 reads CAWSKGAYNEQFF.

The J gene is TRBJ1-5, the V gene TRBV6-1; TCRdb indicates TRBD1, and absent DNA this call remains unverified. Germline CDR1 and CDR2: MNHNS and SASEGT. The CDR3 spans 14 residues. This CDR3 is CASSSDRGRQPQHF.

The chain carries TRBV2 and TRBJ1-5; TCRdb lists TRBD1, though no DNA is available to test this call. This CDR3 spans 14 amino acids. Germline-derived CDR1 and CDR2 are SNHLY and FYNNEI. CDR3: CASSGGAHNQPQHF.

The CDR3 here is CASSLKRETQYF. The chain has TRBV5-6 and TRBJ2-5. Germline CDR1 and CDR2: SGHDT and YYEEEE. The CDR3 consists of 12 residues.

V usage is TRBV2 and J usage is TRBJ1-2; no DNA is available, so the TRBD1 call from TCRdb remains unchecked. This CDR3 comprises 15 residues. In germline, CDR1 is SNHLY, CDR2 FYNNEI. CDR3 protein: CASNRARTLWHGYTF.

This rearrangement joins TRBV6-6 to TRBJ2-7. This CDR3 spans 13 amino acids. Germline lookup yields CDR1 MNHNY and CDR2 SVGAGI (reference sequence). The CDR3 sequence: CASSYSRLSEQYF.

J is TRBJ1-1 and V is TRBV5-5; lacking DNA, the TRBD1 call made by TCRdb goes unchecked. CDR1 and CDR2 from the germline V gene are SGHKS and YYEKEE (reference sequence). The CDR3 has 16 residues. The CDR3 reads CASSLATGGWNTEAFF.

This rearrangement joins TRBV6-1 to TRBJ1-3; the D gene TCRdb calls, TRBD1, cannot be checked with no DNA. In germline, CDR1 is MNHNS, CDR2 SASEGT. CDR3 length: 14 residues. The CDR3 spells CASNTGTGGNTIYF.

The V call is TRBV25-1, the J call TRBJ1-1; as DNA is missing, the TRBD1 call by TCRdb cannot be tested. Looked up from germline, CDR1 is MGHDK and CDR2 is SYGVNS. CDR3 length: 16 amino acids. CDR3: CASRPNRGSKNTEAFF.

The chain is built from TRBV6-5 and TRBJ2-4; absent DNA, TCRdb's TRBD1 call cannot be checked. The CDR3 covers 13 residues. Germline V lookup: CDR1 MNHEY, CDR2 SVGAGI. CDR3 in amino acids: CATGFRGRDIQYF.

The chain uses TRBV12-3 or TRBV12-4 and TRBJ1-4; checking the TCRdb D call of TRBD1 is not possible without DNA. The CDR3 consists of 14 residues. The CDR3 is CASSYRRTNEKLFF.

This sequence joins TRBV7-8 and TRBJ2-1; TCRdb's D call of TRBD2 is untestable without DNA. Germline values: CDR1 SGHVS, CDR2 FQNEAQ. This CDR3 comprises 14 residues. The CDR3 spells CASSGLAGGHKQFF. The full variable domain, with the rest looked up from reference TRBV7-8 and TRBJ2-1, is GAGVSQSPRYKVAKRGQDVALRCDPISGHVSLFWYQQALGQGPEFLTYFQNEAQLDKSGLPSDRFFAERPEGSVSTLKIQRTQQEDSAVYLCASSGLAGGHKQFFGPGTRLTVL.

The chain links TRBV3-1 to TRBJ1-1; TCRdb's D call, TRBD1, is unchecked because there is no DNA. The CDR3 consists of 14 residues. Per germline, CDR1 LGHDT and CDR2 YNNKEL (reference sequence). The CDR3 loop reads CASSQDRGRLAAFF.

J is TRBJ2-1 and V is TRBV5-1; TCRdb lists TRBD2, though no DNA is available to test this call. This CDR3 has 16 amino acids. From germline, CDR1 is SGHRS and CDR2 YFSETQ. CDR3 amino acids: CASSRTSGGRGNEQFF.

The genes are TRBV7-9 and TRBJ1-1; no DNA is available, so the TRBD1 call from TCRdb remains unchecked. The germline CDR1 and CDR2 sequences are SEHNR and FQNEAQ (reference sequence). The CDR3 spans 15 residues. This CDR3 reads CASRHGQKKNTEAFF.

The chain has TRBV19 and TRBJ2-7; TCRdb designates TRBD1, a call that cannot be tested without DNA. This CDR3 contains 14 residues. Germline V CDR1 and CDR2: LNHDA, SQIVND (reference sequence). CDR3 in amino acids: CASSWDRSAYEQYF.

Here the CDR3 reads CASSLTGTVNPALQNTEAFF. V is TRBV5-1 and J is TRBJ1-1; TCRdb proposes TRBD1, but this gene call is untestable without DNA. The CDR3 is 20 amino acids. Germline loops: CDR1 SGHRS, CDR2 YFSETQ.

This chain links TRBV9 with TRBJ2-7; no DNA is available, so the TRBD1 call from TCRdb remains unchecked. This CDR3 comprises 13 residues. CDR1 SGDLS and CDR2 YYNGEE come from the germline V gene. This CDR3 is CASSPRWAGEQYF.

The chain links TRBV28 to TRBJ1-2; TCRdb gives TRBD1 as the D gene, but with no DNA this cannot be confirmed. The CDR3 loop spans 16 amino acids. Germline V CDR1 and CDR2: MDHEN, SYDVKM. CDR3: CASTIIPTGMNYGYTF.

The chain recombines TRBV12-5 with TRBJ2-1. Germline V lookup: CDR1 LGHNT, CDR2 FRNRAP. The length of the CDR3 is 14 residues. The CDR3 region is CASGRGESYNEQFF.

CDR3: CASSRTGGADGYTF. The chain employs TRBV6-1 and TRBJ1-2; checking the TCRdb D call of TRBD1 is not possible without DNA. The CDR3 loop spans 14 amino acids. Looked up from germline, CDR1 is MNHNS and CDR2 is SASEGT.

The gene calls are TRBV4-2 and TRBJ2-2; TCRdb proposes TRBD2, but this gene call is untestable without DNA. This CDR3 is 16 amino acids long. In germline, CDR1 is LGHNA, CDR2 YNFKEQ. This CDR3 is CASSPVVVGGTGELFF.

The chain joins TRBV3-1 to TRBJ2-7; TCRdb reports TRBD1, a call that lacks DNA to check it against. This CDR3 contains 15 residues. Germline V gene lookup returns CDR1 LGHDT and CDR2 YNNKEL (reference sequence). CDR3 amino acids: CASSRDTRSSYEQYF.

The chain employs TRBV29-1 and TRBJ1-1; TCRdb selects TRBD1, and the lack of DNA leaves this call unchecked. The length of the CDR3 is 14 residues. Germline CDR1 is SQVTM and CDR2 is ANQGSEA. This CDR3 reads CSVVFRGAGTEAFF.